The source of this T cell receptor beta chain is a study of CD8 T cells in Susac syndrome. cDNA came from about 0.5 to 1 ug RNA primed by random hexamers. The TCR beta CDR3 was amplified by immunoSEQ multiplex PCR across 54 Vbeta, 13 Jbeta. MiXCR, run by TCRdb on the immunoSEQ multiplex PCR reads, gives a single entry per CDR3 protein. The table shows 150,000 to 200,000 distinct CDR3 sequences, with approximately 94% occurring only once. This clonotype was observed a single time. The sequenced target, TCR beta, came from blood CD8+ and CD4+ T cells. The V end lost 3 bases, the J end lost 7 bases, and 12 bases lay between the germline ends. Germline CDR1 SNHLY, CDR2 FYNNEI. The CDR3 is 13 amino acids.

Sequenced input: CD4+ T cells from PBMCs. V and J are TRBV2 and TRBJ2-5, with D possibly matching TRBD2 (7 bases). The source of this sequence is a human donor with Susac syndrome. CDR3 region: CASSEEGGGTQYF. CDR3 nucleotide sequence: TGTGCCAGCAGTGAGGAGGGAGGGGGGACCCAGTACTTC.